These 27 T cell receptor beta chains originate from one sample sequenced in a study of T-cell reconstitution after alpha-beta-depleted transplantation in children. Construction of the TCRbeta library involved unique molecular identifiers. Each CDR3 protein is one row after TCRdb ran MiXCR on the PCR reads. The table records approximately 79,000 distinct CDR3 sequences, around a sixth of them present only once. The sequencing used PBMCs, mostly from graft donor cells, collected 360 days after TCRalphabeta/CD19-depleted stem cell transplant. The receptors shown here come from a male patient aged 2 to 9 who had a stem cell transplant for acute lymphoblastic leukemia, so the T cells may come from the graft donor.

This clonotype was recorded at least ten times. The chain joins TRBV3-1 to TRBJ2-1; maybe TRBD1 (6 bases). CDR3 size: 14 residues. CDR1 LGHDT and CDR2 YNNKEL come from the germline V gene (reference sequence). V lost 8 bases to trimming and J lost 4 bases, with 15 bases between them. CDR3 region: CASGSGTPYNEQFF. CDR3 nucleotides: TGTGCCAGCGGCTCCGGGACACCGTACAATGAGCAGTTCTTC.

The V call is TRBV7-7, the J call TRBJ2-7; D may be TRBD1 (6 bases). There are 14 residues in the CDR3. V lost 5 bases, J lost 2 bases, and 13 bases lay in between. Germline V gene lookup returns CDR1 SSHAT and CDR2 FNYEAQ (reference sequence). CDR3 in DNA: TGTGCCAGCAGCCCAGGGTGGGGGCCCTACGAGCAGTACTTC. This encodes CASSPGWGPYEQYF.

Many counts were recorded for this clonotype. The rearrangement links TRBV12-3 or TRBV12-4 to TRBJ2-7; 14 bases are a match to TRBD2. J gave up 4 bases and V 5 bases, and 7 bases lay outside the gene matches. The CDR3 contains 16 residues. As DNA, the CDR3 is TGTGCCAGCAGTCCAACCGGGACTAGCGGGAGTTACGAGCAGTACTTC. Translation: CASSPTGTSGSYEQYF.

V and J are TRBV10-3 and TRBJ1-6, with 11 bases matching TRBD1. Unmatched junction bases numbered 3, after V lost 6 bases and J lost 5 bases. The germline gives CDR1 ENHRY, CDR2 SYGVKD. There are 15 residues in the CDR3. This chain's CDR3 is CAIRGQGVNNSPLHF. The CDR3 DNA is TGTGCCATCAGGGGACAGGGGGTTAATAATTCACCCCTCCACTTT.

This clonotype has at least ten counts. The V call is TRBV5-1, the J call TRBJ2-7, with TRBD2 matching 8 bases. Germline assignment: CDR1 SGHRS and CDR2 YFSETQ. The V and J ends lost 1 base and 5 bases, in that order; junction bases with no gene match: 11. This CDR3 spans 16 amino acids. The CDR3 reads CASSLSGLVGTNEQYF. DNA of the CDR3: TGCGCCAGCAGCTTGTCGGGACTAGTGGGAACAAACGAGCAGTACTTC.

This sequence joins TRBV5-6 and TRBJ2-5, with 8 nucleotides matching TRBD2. Germline V gene data show CDR1 as SGHDT and CDR2 as YYEEEE. The V segment lost 4 bases and the J segment 5 bases; nucleotides outside the gene matches: 16. The CDR3 is 17 amino acids. The CDR3 is CASSAGLARARMETQYF. Here the CDR3 DNA reads TGTGCCAGCAGCGCCGGACTAGCTCGGGCCAGAATGGAGACCCAGTACTTC.

The rearrangement joins TRBV7-9 to TRBJ2-4; 10 nucleotides line up with TRBD2. The CDR3 runs to 17 residues. Unmatched junction bases numbered 6, after V lost 1 base and J lost 3 bases. Germline CDR1 reads SEHNR; CDR2 reads FQNEAQ (reference sequence). CDR3 residues: CASSLGSGRIGKNIQYF. CDR3 sequence (DNA): TGTGCCAGCAGCTTAGGTAGCGGGAGGATTGGCAAAAACATTCAGTACTTC.

CDR3 coding DNA: TGTGCCAGCAGCTTAGTCCCCGGGACTAAATTCACAGATACGCAGTATTTT. It yields the protein CASSLVPGTKFTDTQYF. The chain recombines TRBV7-8 with TRBJ2-3; 7 bases fit TRBD2. Germline CDR1 is SGHVS and CDR2 is FQNEAQ. After removal of 1 base from V and 2 bases from J, the junction contained 9 bases not matched to a gene. The CDR3 loop spans 17 amino acids.

This sequence joins TRBV7-9 and TRBJ1-3; no clear D gene. Germline lookup yields CDR1 SEHNR and CDR2 FQNEAQ (reference sequence). The CDR3 runs to 17 residues. With 4 bases removed from V and 0 bases from J, the gap between germline ends came to 16 bases. As DNA, the CDR3 is TGTGCCAGCAGCTCGTTTCGGACTTACAGCTCTGGAAACACCATATATTTT. The encoded protein is CASSSFRTYSSGNTIYF. The full variable domain, with the rest looked up from reference TRBV7-9 and TRBJ1-3, is DTGVSQNPRHKITKRGQNVTFRCDPISEHNRLYWYRQTLGQGPEFLTYFQNEAQLEKSRLLSDRFSAERPKGSFSTLEIQRTEQGDSAMYLCASSSFRTYSSGNTIYFGEGSWLTVV.

The chain couples TRBV19 to TRBJ2-5, with D possibly being TRBD1 or TRBD2 (7 bases each). Trimming left V 3 bases short and J 0 bases short, with 11 bases between. Germline-derived CDR1 and CDR2 are LNHDA and SQIVND (reference sequence). The CDR3 length is 15 residues. The CDR3 sequence: CASSIGRGHQETQYF. The CDR3 DNA sequence: TGTGCCAGTAGTATTGGGAGGGGGCACCAAGAGACCCAGTACTTC. Variable domain in full (rest from reference TRBV19 and TRBJ2-5): DGGITQSPKYLFRKEGQNVTLSCEQNLNHDAMYWYRQDPGQGLRLIYYSQIVNDFQKGDIAEGYSVSREKKESFPLTVTSAQKNPTAFYLCASSIGRGHQETQYFGPGTRLLVL.

This clonotype showed up many times. The genes are TRBV7-8 and TRBJ1-1; unclear D gene. CDR1 and CDR2 from the germline V gene are SGHVS and FQNEAQ. V gave up 1 base and J gave up 3 bases, with 12 bases separating them. The CDR3 has 15 amino acids. CDR3 sequence: CASSLVAIGYTEAFF. The CDR3 coding sequence is TGTGCCAGCAGCTTAGTTGCGATTGGGTACACTGAAGCTTTCTTT.

The chain links TRBV6-5 to TRBJ2-7; a weak D match, TRBD1 (5 bases). V shed 4 bases and J shed 1 base, with 14 bases lying between them. CDR3 size: 15 residues. CDR1 is MNHEY and CDR2 is SVGAGI in the germline V gene. Written as DNA, the CDR3 is TGTGCCAGCAGTTTAAGGACACCAAGGTCCTACGAGCAGTACTTC. Amino acid sequence: CASSLRTPRSYEQYF.

J is TRBJ2-5 and V is TRBV29-1, with D perhaps assigned TRBD1 or TRBD2 (6 bases each). CDR3 length: 14 residues. Trimming pared 6 bases from V and 9 bases from J, leaving 23 bases between. CDR1 is SQVTM and CDR2 is ANQGSEA in the germline V gene. The CDR3 is CSVERSGGGDPQYF. The CDR3 DNA reads as TGCAGCGTAGAAAGGTCCGGGGGCGGTGATCCCCAGTACTTC.

The chain joins TRBV20-1 to TRBJ2-7; TRBD1 might be the D (6 bases). Trimming removed 5 bases from V and 7 bases from J, with 15 bases in between. CDR1 is DFQATT, CDR2 SNEGSKA, per germline (reference sequence). The CDR3 length is 12 residues. CDR3 DNA: TGCAGTGCTGACCAACAGGGAAGAGAGCAGTACTTC. Residues: CSADQQGREQYF.

This clonotype showed up many times. This rearrangement joins TRBV4-1 to TRBJ2-5, with 9 bases identical to TRBD2. The trim removed 2 bases at V and 7 bases at J, leaving 23 bases unmatched. The CDR3 is made up of 20 amino acids. CDR1 and CDR2 (germline): MGHRA, YSYEKL. The CDR3 spells CASSQLDRAGLASWGGTQYF. The CDR3 DNA sequence: TGCGCCAGCAGCCAACTTGACAGGGCTGGACTAGCGTCCTGGGGAGGGACCCAGTACTTC.

This clonotype was observed a few times. The V call is TRBV11-2, the J call TRBJ2-1; 11 nucleotides agree with TRBD2. The CDR3 contains 15 residues. The V and J ends lost 6 bases and 9 bases, in that order; junction bases with no gene match: 10. Per germline, CDR1 SGHAT and CDR2 FQNNGV. In DNA form, the CDR3 reads TGTGCCAGCAGTTCGACTAGCGGGGATACAATTGAGCAGTTCTTC. The encoded protein is CASSSTSGDTIEQFF.

This clonotype was counted a single time. This chain connects TRBV27 to TRBJ2-2; tentative D call: TRBD2 (5 bases). The length of the CDR3 is 14 residues. The germline V gene encodes CDR1 MNHEY and CDR2 SMNVEV (reference sequence). The ends were cut back, 5 bases at V and 3 bases at J, with 10 bases in the middle. Written as DNA, the CDR3 is TGTGCCAGCAGTAGAGGGTTGGACACCGGGGAGCTGTTTTTT. It translates to CASSRGLDTGELFF.

There are many counts of this clonotype. V gene TRBV4-2 combines with J gene TRBJ2-3; D ambiguous. The CDR3 contains 19 residues. Trimming took off 0 bases at V and 0 bases at J, with 19 bases between the two ends. Germline V lookup: CDR1 LGHNA, CDR2 YNFKEQ. CDR3 region: CASSQDIPLRSASTDTQYF. The CDR3 DNA sequence: TGTGCCAGCAGCCAAGATATACCCCTTAGGTCGGCCAGCACAGATACGCAGTATTTT.

Many counts were recorded for this clonotype. The chain uses TRBV12-3 or TRBV12-4 and TRBJ2-1; a possible D gene is TRBD2 (6 bases). The ends were cut back, 6 bases at V and 10 bases at J, with 10 bases in the middle. The CDR3 consists of 11 residues. The CDR3 DNA sequence: TGTGCCAGCAGATCCCGGGGGGAGCAGTTCTTC. The encoded protein is CASRSRGEQFF.

This clonotype has only a few counts. V is TRBV3-1 and J is TRBJ2-5, with D maybe TRBD2 (5 bases). The CDR3 loop spans 16 amino acids. Looked up from germline, CDR1 is LGHDT and CDR2 is YNNKEL (reference sequence). Trimming left V 1 base short and J 4 bases short, with 16 bases between. The CDR3 DNA follows: TGTGCCAGCAGCCAAGGGAACCTCGGAGGAGGAGAGACCCAGTACTTC. It specifies CASSQGNLGGGETQYF.

This clonotype occurred a few times. This chain links TRBV5-6 with TRBJ1-2; the match to TRBD1 covers 7 bases. CDR1 SGHDT and CDR2 YYEEEE come from the germline V gene. V shed 0 bases, J shed 4 bases, and the junction held 3 bases outside the gene matches. The CDR3 sequence is 14 residues long. CDR3 DNA sequence: TGTGCCAGCAGCTTGGTTGGGACAGCCTATGGCTACACCTTC. Amino acids: CASSLVGTAYGYTF.

The V and J genes are TRBV27 and TRBJ2-5, with D perhaps matching TRBD1 (6 bases). The V and J ends lost 4 bases and 0 bases respectively, with 15 bases between them. CDR3 length equals 16 residues. The germline V gene has CDR1 MNHEY and CDR2 SMNVEV (reference sequence). CDR3 bases: TGTGCCAGCAGTTCCCACTGGACAGCGTACCAAGAGACCCAGTACTTC. This encodes CASSSHWTAYQETQYF.

The sample holds one count of this clonotype. The V gene is TRBV19, the J gene TRBJ2-3; D is undetermined. This CDR3 is built from 15 residues. Germline CDR1 LNHDA, CDR2 SQIVND (reference sequence). The ends were cut back, 3 bases at V and 2 bases at J, with 12 bases in the middle. The CDR3 protein is CASSIGWAATDTQYF. CDR3 coding DNA: TGTGCCAGTAGTATTGGTTGGGCGGCCACAGATACGCAGTATTTT.

A word on this clonotype: Compared with germline, one end of the junction differs, possibly owing to a read error. The V and J genes are TRBV15 and TRBJ2-5; D may correspond to TRBD1 or TRBD2 (7 bases each). Germline V gene lookup returns CDR1 LNHNV and CDR2 YYDKDF (reference sequence). This CDR3 spans 17 amino acids. CDR3 nucleotides: TGTACCACCAGCAGAGATCTAGGGAGGGGGCGCCCAGAGACCCAGTACTTC. Its protein is CTTSRDLGRGRPETQYF.

This clonotype was found a few times. CDR3 bases: TGTGCCAGCAGCTTACTTCGCCTGACGGGGCGAAGCTCCTACAATGAGCAGTTCTTC. The encoded protein is CASSLLRLTGRSSYNEQFF. The V gene is TRBV11-1, the J gene TRBJ2-1; the D gene could be TRBD1 or TRBD2 (5 bases each). Trimming took off 2 bases at V and 0 bases at J, with 20 bases between the two ends. The CDR3 is 19 residues long. Germline-derived CDR1 and CDR2 are SGHAT and FQDESV (reference sequence).

This clonotype has ten or more counts. The rearrangement uses TRBV12-3 or TRBV12-4 and TRBJ1-2, with D perhaps TRBD1 (6 bases). The germline V and J ends were trimmed by 3 bases and 4 bases, with 12 bases remaining between them. The CDR3 is 14 amino acids. The CDR3 DNA sequence: TGTGCCAGCAGTTTGGGGGGGGCCAGCTATGGCTACACCTTC. Its protein product is CASSLGGASYGYTF.

This clonotype was counted many times. V gene TRBV4-1 combines with J gene TRBJ2-5; the match to TRBD2 covers 11 bases. CDR1 is MGHRA and CDR2 is YSYEKL in the germline V gene. With V trimmed by 6 bases and J by 5 bases, 20 bases remained unmatched. The CDR3 spans 19 residues. The CDR3, as DNA: TGCGCCAGCAGACCTTCCCATAGCGGGAGGGTTTTTGACGGGGAGACCCAGTACTTC. It encodes CASRPSHSGRVFDGETQYF.